Listed below are T cell receptor beta chains from one sample, sequenced in a study of blood T cell repertoires in COVID-19. Sequencing used immunoSEQ multiplex PCR; TCRdb keeps in-frame clones, though not all of them. Of tens of thousands of clones listed, 80% to 95% are singletons. Sequenced input: peripheral blood. These receptors all stem from a woman aged 80 or older with acute or convalescent COVID-19. Each CDR3 is given with its conserved first and last residue. Each record gives: J gene, V gene, clone size, D gene, CDR3 protein, CDR3 DNA. The D gene is left open where the match is weak. Clone size, where shown, is once, few, many, or a class for clones that have expanded.

TRBJ2-5 | TRBV5-1 | - | - | CASSQRYYQETQYF | TGCGCCAGCAGCCAACGGTATTACCAAGAGACCCAGTACTTC
TRBJ1-4 | TRBV2 | - | TRBD1 | CASMRTGKSEKLFF | TGTGCCAGCATGCGGACAGGGAAGAGTGAAAAACTGTTTTTT
TRBJ1-2 | TRBV6-1 | - | - | CASSESAALGYTF | TGTGCCAGCAGTGAATCGGCGGCTTTAGGCTACACCTTC
TRBJ2-5 | TRBV10-3 | - | TRBD2 | CAISDPSGVVYF | TGTGCCATCAGTGACCCGAGCGGGGTGGTGTACTTC
TRBJ2-5 | TRBV9 | - | TRBD2 | CASSVGTSGGAKETQYF | TGTGCCAGCAGCGTAGGGACTAGCGGGGGGGCAAAAGAGACCCAGTACTTC
TRBJ2-3 | TRBV6-4 | - | TRBD2 | CASSASGLAARDTQYF | TGTGCCAGCAGTGCCTCCGGACTAGCGGCCAGGGATACGCAGTATTTT
TRBJ2-1 | TRBV3-1/TRBV3-2 | - | TRBD1 | CASSRRQGADEQFF | TGTGCCAGCAGCCGCAGACAGGGGGCAGATGAGCAGTTCTTC
TRBJ2-1 | TRBV6-5 | - | TRBD1 | CASSYAGRGNEQFF | TGTGCCAGCAGTTACGCGGGCAGGGGGAATGAGCAGTTCTTC
TRBJ2-3 | TRBV7-2 | - | TRBD2 | CASSFEGTRSTDTQYF | TGTGCCAGCAGCTTCGAGGGGACTAGAAGCACAGATACGCAGTATTTT
TRBJ1-1 | TRBV6-2/TRBV6-3 | - | TRBD1 | CASSLRGTANTEAFF | TGTGCCAGCAGCCTAAGGGGGACAGCGAACACTGAAGCTTTCTTT
TRBJ2-2 | TRBV5-4 | - | - | CASRPPGQGNTGELFF | TGTGCCAGCAGACCTCCGGGACAAGGAAACACCGGGGAGCTGTTTTTT
TRBJ2-2 | TRBV5-1 | few | TRBD2 | CASSTTSGGNTGELFF | TGCGCCAGCAGCACAACTAGCGGAGGGAACACCGGGGAGCTGTTTTTT
TRBJ1-1 | TRBV6-5 | once | - | CASHGQTNTEAFF | TGTGCCAGCCACGGACAGACTAACACTGAAGCTTTCTTT
TRBJ2-1 | TRBV3-1/TRBV3-2 | - | TRBD2 | CASRRASGGEYNEQFF | TGTGCCAGCAGAAGAGCTAGCGGGGGGGAATACAATGAGCAGTTCTTC
TRBJ1-3 | TRBV30 | few | - | CAWGPGLSGNTIYF | TGTGCCTGGGGGCCTGGGCTCTCTGGAAACACCATATATTTT
TRBJ1-1 | TRBV29-1 | - | - | CSVVLMRKNTEAFF | TGCAGCGTTGTCCTAATGCGGAAGAACACTGAAGCTTTCTTT
TRBJ1-1 | TRBV6-5 | - | TRBD1 | CASSLQGGTEAFF | TGTGCCAGTAGTCTCCAGGGGGGCACTGAAGCTTTCTTT
TRBJ1-2 | TRBV5-1 | - | TRBD1 | CASSLPPSTGDYGYTF | TGCGCCAGCAGCTTGCCTCCCTCGACAGGGGACTATGGCTACACCTTC
TRBJ1-5 | TRBV6-6 | once | TRBD1 | CASSTGTGDQPQHF | TGTGCCAGCAGCACCGGGACAGGGGATCAGCCCCAGCATTTT
TRBJ1-1 | TRBV30 | once | - | CAWSLTPGRAFF | TGTGCCTGGAGCCTTACCCCAGGGCGAGCTTTCTTT
TRBJ2-3 | TRBV7-2 | - | - | CASSLGPPEVTDTQYF | TGTGCCAGCAGTCTAGGGCCCCCGGAGGTCACAGATACGCAGTATTTT
TRBJ2-4 | TRBV6-5 | once | TRBD1 | CASASGQGINIQYF | TGTGCCAGCGCCTCGGGACAGGGGATAAACATTCAGTACTTC
TRBJ2-5 | TRBV2 | - | - | CASGGVGTQYF | TGTGCCAGCGGGGGCGTCGGGACCCAGTACTTC
TRBJ1-2 | TRBV4-2 | once | - | CASSQANREGENGYTF | TGTGCCAGCAGCCAAGCTAACAGGGAGGGGGAGAATGGCTACACCTTC
TRBJ1-1 | TRBV5-4 | - | TRBD1 | CASSSRGQGHLRTEAFF | TGTGCCAGCAGCTCCAGGGGGCAAGGCCACCTGAGGACTGAAGCTTTCTTT
TRBJ2-3 | TRBV4-3 | - | TRBD1 | CASSQVIGGTQYF | TGCGCCAGCAGCCAAGTAATAGGGGGCACGCAGTATTTT
TRBJ1-1 | TRBV2 | - | - | CASSDQGLGGAFF | TGTGCCAGCAGTGACCAGGGCCTGGGGGGAGCTTTCTTT
TRBJ1-1 | TRBV5-1 | - | - | CASSFKGATFF | TGCGCCAGCAGCTTCAAAGGAGCGACTTTCTTT
TRBJ2-3 | TRBV6-6 | - | - | CASTRGAPDTQYF | TGTGCCAGCACTCGGGGGGCCCCAGATACGCAGTATTTT
TRBJ2-7 | TRBV5-1 | - | - | CASSLISGPSYEQYF | TGCGCCAGCAGCTTGATCTCAGGGCCATCCTACGAGCAGTACTTC
TRBJ1-1 | TRBV4-3 | - | - | CASSQEPTGTEAFF | TGCGCCAGCAGTCAAGAGCCCACGGGCACTGAAGCTTTCTTT